This T cell receptor beta chain is from a study of early T cells in non-severe SARS-CoV-2 infection. The V segment lost 3 bases and the J segment 5 bases; nucleotides outside the gene matches: 9. CDR3 size: 17 residues. A few counts support this clonotype. Tagging with unique molecular identifiers was applied to individual cDNA molecules. MiXCR was run by TCRdb on the 5' RACE reads, yielding one entry per CDR3 protein. The sample lists some 53,000 distinct CDR3 sequences; over 7.5% were seen once. The sample taken for sequencing was whole blood. The chain joins TRBV12-3 or TRBV12-4 to TRBJ2-1; 11 bases are a match to TRBD2. The sequence derives from an adult who was a healthcare worker with PCR-confirmed SARS-CoV-2 infection or an uninfected control (not recorded which). DNA for the CDR3: TGTGCCAGCAGTTTCGCCCCTCTAGCGGGGGGCCACAATGAGCAGTTCTTC. This codes for CASSFAPLAGGHNEQFF.